The 22 T cell receptor beta chains listed next were all sequenced from one sample in a study of OX40 agonist ivuxolimab in advanced cancers. Repertoires were generated with immunoSEQ multiplex PCR, while TCRdb's copy carries only in-frame clones and drops some. The data show 55,000 to 85,000 clones, with 75% to 85% seen just once and more than 1% held by the top ten. The sequencing used CD4+ or CD8+ T cells sorted from blood, collected in a trial of the OX40 agonist ivuxolimab. These receptors originate from an adult with an advanced solid tumor such as melanoma, head and neck, liver or kidney cancer.

A few counts support this clone. The rearrangement links TRBV4-1 to TRBJ1-3; D is ambiguous. This CDR3 has 16 residues. CDR1 and CDR2 (germline): MGHRA, YSYEKL. V was shortened by 5 bases and J by 4 bases, with 18 bases between the two germline ends. The CDR3 DNA reads as TGCGCCAGCAGCTCCTTTAATAGCCCGACGGGAAACACCATATATTTT. This translates into CASSSFNSPTGNTIYF.

This chain uses TRBV28 with TRBJ1-3; D unresolved. CDR1 and CDR2 from the germline V gene are MDHEN and SYDVKM. The germline V and J ends were trimmed by 4 bases and 0 bases, with 7 bases remaining between them. The CDR3 totals 14 residues. In nucleotides, the CDR3 is TGTGCCAGCAGTTCCCCCTCCTCTGGAAACACCATATATTTT. It is translated as CASSSPSSGNTIYF.

The chain carries TRBV2 and TRBJ2-7; D is possibly TRBD2 (7 bases). The CDR3 contains 13 residues. The germline V gene encodes CDR1 SNHLY and CDR2 FYNNEI. Trimming stripped 8 bases from V and 4 bases from J, with 15 bases between. In nucleotides, the CDR3 is TGTGCCAGCGGAAGGCGGGGGCGATACGAGCAGTACTTC. Translated, it gives CASGRRGRYEQYF. The variable domain in full, completed from reference TRBV2 and TRBJ2-7, reads EPEVTQTPSHQVTQMGQEVILRCVPISNHLYFYWYRQILGQKVEFLVSFYNNEISEKSEIFDDQFSVERPDGSNFTLKIRSTKLEDSAMYFCASGRRGRYEQYFGPGTRLTVT.

The V gene is TRBV5-1, the J gene TRBJ2-1; tentative D call: TRBD1 (6 bases). Trimming took off 2 bases at V and 2 bases at J, with 8 bases between the two ends. This CDR3 has 14 residues. The germline V gene encodes CDR1 SGHRS and CDR2 YFSETQ. CDR3 sequence: CASSFGQTYNEQFF. The CDR3 coding sequence is TGCGCCAGCAGCTTTGGACAGACCTACAATGAGCAGTTCTTC.

The chain links TRBV7-2 to TRBJ2-7; D unclear. V shed 5 bases and J shed 0 bases, with 17 bases lying between them. The CDR3 loop spans 16 amino acids. Germline V CDR1 and CDR2: SGHTA, FQGNSA. CDR3 bases: TGTGCCAGCAGCCTTATGGCGGCAGGCAGCTCCTACGAGCAGTACTTC. Its protein is CASSLMAAGSSYEQYF.

In this sample, this clone turned up a few times. The J gene is TRBJ1-3, the V gene TRBV5-1; D call uncertain. V lost 0 bases and J 2 bases, leaving 6 bases between the germline ends. Germline assignment: CDR1 SGHRS and CDR2 YFSETQ. This CDR3 contains 14 residues. CDR3 residues: CASSLEVTGNTIYF. CDR3 nucleotide sequence: TGCGCCAGCAGCTTGGAGGTTACTGGAAACACCATATATTTT.

The chain uses TRBV7-3 and TRBJ2-1; D is ambiguous. The germline V and J ends were trimmed by 3 bases and 7 bases, with 10 bases remaining between them. Germline loops: CDR1 SGHTA, CDR2 FQGTGA. The CDR3 runs to 13 residues. CDR3 nucleotide sequence: TGTGCCAGCAGCTTTCTTTCATGGAATGAGCAGTTCTTC. Amino acid sequence: CASSFLSWNEQFF.

This chain connects TRBV2 to TRBJ1-4, with 7 positions matching TRBD1. The V and J ends lost 4 bases and 2 bases, in that order; junction bases with no gene match: 4. The CDR3 is 15 amino acids. CDR1 and CDR2 (germline): SNHLY, FYNNEI. The CDR3, as DNA: TGTGCCAGCAGTGCTAGGGGGCAGACTAATGAAAAACTGTTTTTT. Amino acid sequence: CASSARGQTNEKLFF.

V is TRBV2 and J is TRBJ1-1; D is unclear. This CDR3 has 14 residues. With 3 bases removed from V and 3 bases from J, the gap between germline ends came to 11 bases. Germline-derived CDR1 and CDR2 are SNHLY and FYNNEI. Written as DNA, the CDR3 is TGTGCCAGCAGTGATCGAGGGAGGTACACTGAAGCTTTCTTT. Translation: CASSDRGRYTEAFF.

Notes on this clone: Sequence at one end of the junction differs from germline and may be a read error. The V gene is TRBV18, the J gene TRBJ1-2; D gene unclear. This CDR3 has 11 amino acids. Germline CDR1 and CDR2: KGHSH and LQKENI. CDR3 bases: TGTGCCAGCTCTCTGGGCAGGTGGTCCTCCTTC. Translation: CASSLGRWSSF.

Of note for this clone: At one of its ends the junction is not consistent with the germline gene, which may arise from a read error. The chain has TRBV7-9 and TRBJ1-1, with 8 bases matching TRBD1. The germline CDR1 and CDR2 sequences are SEHNR and FQNEAQ (reference sequence). The CDR3 sequence is 13 residues long. The CDR3 DNA follows: TGTGCCAGCAGCTTGTCGGACAGGGCTGAGGCTTTCTTT. Translating it yields CASSLSDRAEAFF.

Note on this clone: This sample also contains other DNA sequences that code for the same CDR3. The chain links TRBV15 to TRBJ2-5; maybe TRBD2 (6 bases). The germline CDR1 and CDR2 sequences are LNHNV and YYDKDF (reference sequence). The CDR3 is made up of 16 amino acids. V lost 5 bases and J 4 bases, leaving 20 bases between the germline ends. CDR3 DNA sequence: TGTGCCACCAGCGGAGGAAAGACTAGTGGGCGAGAGACCCAGTACTTC. As protein: CATSGGKTSGRETQYF.

This chain connects TRBV14 to TRBJ1-1; no clear D gene. The CDR3 is 13 amino acids. Germline lookup yields CDR1 SGHDN and CDR2 FVKESK. V was pared by 1 base and J by 8 bases, with 11 bases between. CDR3 nucleotides: TGTGCCAGCAGCCAAGTATACGCCTCGGAAGCTTTCTTT. The encoded protein is CASSQVYASEAFF.

A few counts support this clone. This chain connects TRBV6-6 to TRBJ1-1, with no clear D. The CDR3 totals 12 residues. The V and J ends lost 5 bases and 4 bases respectively, with 8 bases between them. Germline values: CDR1 MNHNY, CDR2 SVGAGI (reference sequence). The CDR3 loop reads CASSPGGTEAFF. CDR3 nucleotide sequence: TGTGCCAGCAGTCCCGGAGGCACTGAAGCTTTCTTT.

CDR3 sequence reads: CASSEPSTPYNEQFF. The CDR3 coding sequence is TGTGCCAGCAGTGAACCATCTACTCCCTACAATGAGCAGTTCTTC. The chain combines TRBV25-1 with TRBJ2-1; unclear D gene. Germline V CDR1 and CDR2: MGHDK, SYGVNS. This CDR3 comprises 15 residues. V lost 2 bases and J lost 2, with 10 bases in between.

CDR3 loop: CASSQGQGTEYF. The DNA of the CDR3 is TGTGCCAGCAGCCAAGGACAGGGGACGGAGTACTTC. The chain joins TRBV6-6 to TRBJ2-7; 9 nucleotides line up with TRBD1. The CDR3 totals 12 residues. V was pared by 6 bases and J by 11 bases, with 8 bases of the junction left unmatched. Germline CDR1 reads MNHNY; CDR2 reads SVGAGI (reference sequence).

The J gene is TRBJ2-3, the V gene TRBV10-1; 15 bases agree with TRBD2. Per the germline V gene, CDR1 is WNHNN and CDR2 is SYGVQD (reference sequence). There are 17 residues in the CDR3. V shed 6 bases, J shed 2 bases, and the junction held 6 bases outside the gene matches. CDR3 region: CASSGGTSGGITDTQYF. The CDR3 DNA follows: TGCGCCAGCAGCGGTGGGACTAGCGGGGGGATCACAGATACGCAGTATTTT.

The chain carries TRBV18 and TRBJ2-2; TRBD2 might be the D (6 bases). The CDR3 runs 14 residues. Per germline, CDR1 KGHSH and CDR2 LQKENI. Trimming shortened V by 6 bases and J by 6 bases, and 14 bases separated the two germline ends. The CDR3 here is CASSPGDIAGELFF. For the CDR3, the DNA is TGTGCCAGCTCGCCGGGAGATATCGCCGGGGAGCTGTTTTTT. The whole variable domain, filled in from reference TRBV18 and TRBJ2-2, reads NAGVMQNPRHLVRRRGQEARLRCSPMKGHSHVYWYRQLPEEGLKFMVYLQKENIIDESGMPKERFSAEFPKEGPSILRIQQVVRGDSAAYFCASSPGDIAGELFFGEGSRLTVL.

The rearrangement links TRBV6-5 to TRBJ1-5, with D possibly being TRBD1 (5 bases). The CDR3 runs to 14 residues. Germline V lookup: CDR1 MNHEY, CDR2 SVGAGI. Trimming took off 6 bases at V and 4 bases at J, with 13 bases between the two ends. DNA of the CDR3: TGTGCCAGCAGAAGTAGGGGTGGTAATCAGCCCCAGCATTTT. It specifies CASRSRGGNQPQHF.

The sample holds one count of this clone. The chain recombines TRBV6-1 with TRBJ1-2; D ambiguous. CDR1 and CDR2 (germline): MNHNS, SASEGT. The ends were cut back, 3 bases at V and 0 bases at J, with 14 bases in the middle. The length of the CDR3 is 16 residues. The CDR3 loop reads CASSDTPGSTNYGYTF. DNA of the CDR3: TGTGCCAGCAGTGATACCCCTGGGAGCACTAACTATGGCTACACCTTC.

This clone appeared a few times. J is TRBJ1-5 and V is TRBV9, with TRBD1 as a possible D gene (5 bases). V was cut by 4 bases and J by 7 bases, with 15 bases left in between. Germline V gene data show CDR1 as SGDLS and CDR2 as YYNGEE. The CDR3 sequence is 14 residues long. Here the CDR3 DNA reads TGTGCCAGCAGCCCCACCGGGGCTTACCAGCCCCAGCATTTT. This encodes CASSPTGAYQPQHF.

The rearrangement links TRBV2 to TRBJ2-7; D not resolved. There are 13 residues in the CDR3. Germline V lookup: CDR1 SNHLY, CDR2 FYNNEI. Trimming took 5 bases from V and 4 from J, leaving 12 bases between them. CDR3 nucleotides: TGTGCCAGCAGTCCCGGGTACCCGTACGAGCAGTACTTC. Amino acids: CASSPGYPYEQYF.